This T cell receptor (beta chain) was obtained from a study of blood T cell repertoires in COVID-19. This CDR3 region has 15 residues. The trim removed 6 bases at V and 8 bases at J, leaving 8 bases unmatched. In germline, CDR1 is MNHEY, CDR2 SVGAGI. Original processing methods: Scientists estimated how many nucleated cells there were by amplifying reference gene primers. Sequencing was performed with immunoSEQ multiplex PCR; in TCRdb, only in-frame clones are kept and a portion is missing. V, J and clone size are taken as reported in that table, and D and trimming were inferred from the DNA itself. The data show around 110,000 clones, approximately 88% seen once.

This TCR was recovered from a woman aged 70-85 years with acute or convalescent COVID-19. The material sequenced was peripheral blood. The rearrangement links TRBV6-5 to TRBJ2-1; 12 bases align to TRBD2. The DNA of the CDR3 is TGTGCCAGCAGGCCGACTAGCGGGAGCGGGTATGAGCAGTTCTTC. Translated: CASRPTSGSGYEQFF.